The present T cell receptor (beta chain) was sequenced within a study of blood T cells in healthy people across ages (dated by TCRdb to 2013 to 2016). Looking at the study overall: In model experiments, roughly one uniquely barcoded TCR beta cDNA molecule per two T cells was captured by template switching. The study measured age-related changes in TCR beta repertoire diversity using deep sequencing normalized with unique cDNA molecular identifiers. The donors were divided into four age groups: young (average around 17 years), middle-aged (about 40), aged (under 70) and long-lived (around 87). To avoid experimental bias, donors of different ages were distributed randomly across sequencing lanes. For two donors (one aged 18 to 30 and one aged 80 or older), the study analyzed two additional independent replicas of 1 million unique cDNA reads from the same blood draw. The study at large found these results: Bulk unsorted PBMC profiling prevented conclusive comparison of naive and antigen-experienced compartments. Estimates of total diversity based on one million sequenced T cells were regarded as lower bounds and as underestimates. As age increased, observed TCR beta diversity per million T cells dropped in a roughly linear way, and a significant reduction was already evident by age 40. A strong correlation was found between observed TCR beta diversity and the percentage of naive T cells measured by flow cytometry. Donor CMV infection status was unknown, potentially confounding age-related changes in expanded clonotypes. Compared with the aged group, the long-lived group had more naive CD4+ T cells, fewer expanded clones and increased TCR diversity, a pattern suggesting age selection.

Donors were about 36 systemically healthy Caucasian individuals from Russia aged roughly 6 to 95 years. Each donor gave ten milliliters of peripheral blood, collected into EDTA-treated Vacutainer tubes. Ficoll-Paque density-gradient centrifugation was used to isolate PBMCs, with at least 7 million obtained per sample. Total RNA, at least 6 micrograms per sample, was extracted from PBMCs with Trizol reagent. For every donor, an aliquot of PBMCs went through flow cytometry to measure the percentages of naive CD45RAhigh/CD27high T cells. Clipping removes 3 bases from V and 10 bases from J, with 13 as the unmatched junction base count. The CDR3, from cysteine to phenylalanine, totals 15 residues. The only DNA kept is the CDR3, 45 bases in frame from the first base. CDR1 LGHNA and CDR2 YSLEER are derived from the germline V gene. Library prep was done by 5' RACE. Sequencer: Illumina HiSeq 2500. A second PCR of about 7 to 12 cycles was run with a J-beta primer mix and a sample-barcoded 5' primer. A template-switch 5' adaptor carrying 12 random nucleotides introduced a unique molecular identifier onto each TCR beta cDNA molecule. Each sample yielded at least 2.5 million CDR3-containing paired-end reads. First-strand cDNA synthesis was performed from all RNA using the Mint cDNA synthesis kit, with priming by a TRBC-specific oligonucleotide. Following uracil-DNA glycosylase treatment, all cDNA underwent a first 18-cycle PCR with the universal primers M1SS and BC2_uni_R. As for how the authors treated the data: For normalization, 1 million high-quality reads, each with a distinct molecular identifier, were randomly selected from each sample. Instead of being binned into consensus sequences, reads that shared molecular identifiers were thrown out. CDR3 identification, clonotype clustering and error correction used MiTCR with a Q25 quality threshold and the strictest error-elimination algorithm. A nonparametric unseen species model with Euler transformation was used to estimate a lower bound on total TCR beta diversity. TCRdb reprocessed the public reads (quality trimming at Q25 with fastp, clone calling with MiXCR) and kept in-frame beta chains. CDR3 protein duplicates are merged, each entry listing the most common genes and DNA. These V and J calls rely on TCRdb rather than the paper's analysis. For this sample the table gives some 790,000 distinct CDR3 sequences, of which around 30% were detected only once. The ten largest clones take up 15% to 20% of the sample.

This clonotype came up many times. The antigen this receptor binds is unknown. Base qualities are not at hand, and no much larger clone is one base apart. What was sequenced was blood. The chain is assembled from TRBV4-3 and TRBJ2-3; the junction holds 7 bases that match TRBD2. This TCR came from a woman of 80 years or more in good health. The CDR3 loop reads CASSQGRGRGEAQYF. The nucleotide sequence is TGCGCCAGCAGCCAGGGAAGGGGCCGGGGGGAGGCGCAGTATTTT.